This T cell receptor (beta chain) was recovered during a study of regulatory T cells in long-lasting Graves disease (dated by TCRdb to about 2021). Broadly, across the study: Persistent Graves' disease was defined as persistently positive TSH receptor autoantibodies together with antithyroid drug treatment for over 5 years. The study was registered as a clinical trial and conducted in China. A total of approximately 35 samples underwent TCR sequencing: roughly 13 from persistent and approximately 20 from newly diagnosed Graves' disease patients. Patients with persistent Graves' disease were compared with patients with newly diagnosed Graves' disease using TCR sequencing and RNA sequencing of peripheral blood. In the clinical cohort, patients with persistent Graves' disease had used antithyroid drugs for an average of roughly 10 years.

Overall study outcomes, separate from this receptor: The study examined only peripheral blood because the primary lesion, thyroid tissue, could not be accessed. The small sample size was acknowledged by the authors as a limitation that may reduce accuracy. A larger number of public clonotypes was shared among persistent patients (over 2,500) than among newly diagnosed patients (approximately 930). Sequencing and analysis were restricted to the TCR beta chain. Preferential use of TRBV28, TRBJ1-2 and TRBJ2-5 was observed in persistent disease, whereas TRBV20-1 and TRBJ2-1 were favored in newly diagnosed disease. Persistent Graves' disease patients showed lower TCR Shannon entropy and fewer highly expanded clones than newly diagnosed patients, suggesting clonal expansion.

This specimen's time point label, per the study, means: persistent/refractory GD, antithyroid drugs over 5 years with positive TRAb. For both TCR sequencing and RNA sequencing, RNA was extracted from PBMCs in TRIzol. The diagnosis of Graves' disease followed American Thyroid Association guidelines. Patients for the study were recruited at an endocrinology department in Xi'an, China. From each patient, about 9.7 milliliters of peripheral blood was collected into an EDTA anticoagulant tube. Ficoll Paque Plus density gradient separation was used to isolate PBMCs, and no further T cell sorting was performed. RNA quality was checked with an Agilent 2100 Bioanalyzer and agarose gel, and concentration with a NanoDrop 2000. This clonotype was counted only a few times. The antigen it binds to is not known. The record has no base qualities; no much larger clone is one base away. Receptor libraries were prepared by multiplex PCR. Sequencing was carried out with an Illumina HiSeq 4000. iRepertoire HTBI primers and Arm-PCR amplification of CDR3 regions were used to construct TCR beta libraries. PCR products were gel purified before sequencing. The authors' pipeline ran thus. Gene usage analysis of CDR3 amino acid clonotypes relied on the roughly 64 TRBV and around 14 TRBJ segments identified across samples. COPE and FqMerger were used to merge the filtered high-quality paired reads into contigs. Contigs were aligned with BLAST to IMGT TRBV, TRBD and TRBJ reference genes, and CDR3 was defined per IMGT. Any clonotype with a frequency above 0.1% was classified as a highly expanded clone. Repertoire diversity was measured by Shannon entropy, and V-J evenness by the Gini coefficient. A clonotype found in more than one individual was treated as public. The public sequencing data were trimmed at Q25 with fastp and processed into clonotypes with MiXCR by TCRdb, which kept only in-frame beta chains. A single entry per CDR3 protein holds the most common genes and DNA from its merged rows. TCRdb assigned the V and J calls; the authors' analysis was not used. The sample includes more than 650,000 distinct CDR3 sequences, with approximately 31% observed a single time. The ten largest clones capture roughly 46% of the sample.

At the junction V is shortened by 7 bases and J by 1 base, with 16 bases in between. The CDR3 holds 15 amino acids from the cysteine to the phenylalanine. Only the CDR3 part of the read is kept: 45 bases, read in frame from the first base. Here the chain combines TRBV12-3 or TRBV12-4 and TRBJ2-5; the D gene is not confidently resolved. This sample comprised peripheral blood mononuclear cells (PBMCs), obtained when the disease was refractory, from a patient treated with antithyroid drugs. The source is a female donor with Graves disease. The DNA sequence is TGTGCCAGCACCCAAACGAGGCGTACCCAAGAGACCCAGTACTTC. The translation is CASTQTRRTQETQYF.